This T cell receptor beta chain was found in a study of T-cell memory formation after mild COVID-19. The wider study: Each donor largely had its own TCR clusters. Findings and caveats of the study: The study found balanced CD4/CD8 in clones contracting day 15 to 85 and a CD4+ lean in later expanders.

Germline V gene lookup returns CDR1 SGHTA and CDR2 FQGNSA. The CDR3 consists of 13 residues. V lost 4 bases, J lost 8 bases, and 14 bases lay in between. cDNA libraries for TCR alpha and TCR beta, carrying sample barcodes and UMIs, came from 5'RACE with constant-segment primers. TCRdb reanalysed the 5' RACE reads using MiXCR and keeps one entry per CDR3 protein. This sample has over 450,000 distinct CDR3 sequences; around 21% occur once, and the top ten carry around 12%. To note about this clonotype: What it binds is unknown.

The V gene is TRBV7-2, the J gene TRBJ1-2; D gene ambiguous. The clonotype comes from an adult woman who had mild COVID-19 (a few samples of this study predate the infection). Cell type and time point are not known. The sample comprised PBMCs or a T cell subset sorted from them (not recorded which). In nucleotides, the CDR3 is TGTGCCAGCAGCTATAACGGACCTCGCGGCTACACCTTC. Translating gives CASSYNGPRGYTF. The variable domain in full, with the rest retrieved from reference TRBV7-2 and TRBJ1-2, is GAGVSQSPSNKVTEKGKDVELRCDPISGHTALYWYRQSLGQGLEFLIYFQGNSAPDKSGLPSDRFSAERTGGSVSTLTIQRTQQEDSAVYLCASSYNGPRGYTFGSGTRLTVV.